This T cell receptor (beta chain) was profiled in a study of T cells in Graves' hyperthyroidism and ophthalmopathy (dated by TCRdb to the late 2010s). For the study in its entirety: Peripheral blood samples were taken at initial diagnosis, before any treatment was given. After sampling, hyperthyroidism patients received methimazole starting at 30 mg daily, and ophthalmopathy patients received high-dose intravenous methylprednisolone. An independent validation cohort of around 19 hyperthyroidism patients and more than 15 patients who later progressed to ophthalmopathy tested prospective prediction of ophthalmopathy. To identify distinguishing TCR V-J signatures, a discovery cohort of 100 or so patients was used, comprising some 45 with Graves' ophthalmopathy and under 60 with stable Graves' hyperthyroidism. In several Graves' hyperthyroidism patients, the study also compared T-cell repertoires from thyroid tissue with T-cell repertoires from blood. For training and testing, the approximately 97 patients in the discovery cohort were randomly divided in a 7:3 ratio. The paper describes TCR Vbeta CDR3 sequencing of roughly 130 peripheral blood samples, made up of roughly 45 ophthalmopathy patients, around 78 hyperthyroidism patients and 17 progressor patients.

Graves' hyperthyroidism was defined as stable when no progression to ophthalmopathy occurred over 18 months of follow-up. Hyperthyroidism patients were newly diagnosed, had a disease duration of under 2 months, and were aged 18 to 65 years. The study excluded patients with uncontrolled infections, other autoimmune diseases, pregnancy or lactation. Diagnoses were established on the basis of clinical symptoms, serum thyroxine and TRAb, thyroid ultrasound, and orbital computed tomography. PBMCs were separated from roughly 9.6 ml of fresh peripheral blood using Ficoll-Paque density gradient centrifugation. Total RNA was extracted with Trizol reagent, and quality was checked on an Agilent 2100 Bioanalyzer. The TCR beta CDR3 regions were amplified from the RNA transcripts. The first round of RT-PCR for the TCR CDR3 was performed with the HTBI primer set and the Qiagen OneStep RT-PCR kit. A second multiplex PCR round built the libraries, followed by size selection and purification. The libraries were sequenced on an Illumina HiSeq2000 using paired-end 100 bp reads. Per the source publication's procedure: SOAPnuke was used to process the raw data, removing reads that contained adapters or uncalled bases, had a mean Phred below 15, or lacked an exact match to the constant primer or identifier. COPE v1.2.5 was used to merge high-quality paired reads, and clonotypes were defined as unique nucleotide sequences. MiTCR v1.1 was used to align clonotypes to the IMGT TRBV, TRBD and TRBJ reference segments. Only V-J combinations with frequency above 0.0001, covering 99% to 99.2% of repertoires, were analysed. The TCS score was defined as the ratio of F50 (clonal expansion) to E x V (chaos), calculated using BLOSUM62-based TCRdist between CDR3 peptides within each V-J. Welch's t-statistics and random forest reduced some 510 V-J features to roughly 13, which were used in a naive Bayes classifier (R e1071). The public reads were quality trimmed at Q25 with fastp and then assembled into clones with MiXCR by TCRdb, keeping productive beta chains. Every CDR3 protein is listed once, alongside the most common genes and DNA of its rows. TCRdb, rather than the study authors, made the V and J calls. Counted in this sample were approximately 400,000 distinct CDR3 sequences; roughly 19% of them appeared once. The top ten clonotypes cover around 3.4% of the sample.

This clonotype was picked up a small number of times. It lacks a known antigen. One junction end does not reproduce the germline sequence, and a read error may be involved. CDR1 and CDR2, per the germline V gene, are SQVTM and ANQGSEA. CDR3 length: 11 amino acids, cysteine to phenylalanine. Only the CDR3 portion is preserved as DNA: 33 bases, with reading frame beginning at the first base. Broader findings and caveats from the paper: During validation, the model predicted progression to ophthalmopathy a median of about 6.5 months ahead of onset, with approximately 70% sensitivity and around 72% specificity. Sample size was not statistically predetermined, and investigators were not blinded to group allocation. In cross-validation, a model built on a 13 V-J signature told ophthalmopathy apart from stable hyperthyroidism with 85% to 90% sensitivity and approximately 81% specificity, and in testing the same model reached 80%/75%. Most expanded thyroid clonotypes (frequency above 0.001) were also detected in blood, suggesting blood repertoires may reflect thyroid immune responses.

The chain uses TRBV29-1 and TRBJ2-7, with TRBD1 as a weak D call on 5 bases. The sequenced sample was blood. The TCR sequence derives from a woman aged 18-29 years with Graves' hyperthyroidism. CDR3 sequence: CSTWTWYDQYF. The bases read TGCAGCACCTGGACATGGTACGATCAGTACTTC.